The 28 T cell receptor beta chains listed next were all sequenced from one sample in a study of Ad26.COV2.S vaccination and SARS-CoV-2 variants (dated by TCRdb to the early 2020s). Library generation was performed with the immunoSEQ multiplex PCR assay. TCRdb provides this immuneACCESS table in a form limited to in-frame rearrangements. Some clones are lacking; in checked studies, under half of them reflect an unresolved V gene, and why the rest are absent is not known. The sample data list around 450,000 clones, and about 90% of these were observed just once. Less than 4.5% of the sample goes to the ten largest clones. The intended sense of this specimen's treatment or condition label: 19 received Ad26.COV2.S at low or high dose, single or two shots; about 5 received placebo; per-sample allocation not given. Repertoires of vaccine and placebo recipients were sequenced from samples taken on day 63 after the first injection.

The material was peripheral blood, obtained in a trial of Ad26.COV2.S vaccine versus placebo. Every receptor here comes from a person between 18 and 65 years old who received the Ad26.COV2.S COVID-19 vaccine or a placebo.

The chain combines TRBV12-3 or TRBV12-4 with TRBJ1-1; TRBD1 is a possible D gene (6 bases). V lost 5 bases, J lost 7 bases, and 11 bases lay in between. The CDR3 sequence is 12 residues long. CDR3 protein: CASSPGDGEAFF. CDR3 nucleotide sequence: TGTGCCAGCAGTCCAGGGGACGGTGAAGCTTTCTTT.

This chain uses TRBV19 with TRBJ2-7; 10 positions match TRBD2. The CDR3 extends over 15 amino acids. J was trimmed by 4 bases and V by 5 bases; bases with no gene match: 8. The germline CDR1 and CDR2 sequences are LNHDA and SQIVND (reference sequence). The CDR3 loop reads CASSSLAGETYEQYF. In nucleotides, the CDR3 is TGTGCCAGTAGTTCCCTAGCGGGAGAAACGTACGAGCAGTACTTC.

V is TRBV7-2 and J is TRBJ2-3, with D perhaps matching TRBD2 (6 bases). V lost 1 base, J lost 2 bases, and 10 bases lay in between. The CDR3 totals 15 residues. Germline CDR1 and CDR2: SGHTA and FQGNSA. CDR3 DNA: TGTGCCAGCAGCTTAGTGGCGGGGAACACAGATACGCAGTATTTT. It is translated as CASSLVAGNTDTQYF.

V gene TRBV15 combines with J gene TRBJ2-7; D might be TRBD2 (7 bases). V shed 5 bases and J shed 0 bases, with 20 bases lying between them. Germline CDR1 LNHNV, CDR2 YYDKDF (reference sequence). The CDR3 totals 17 residues. CDR3 residues: CATSVGRGGAPSYEQYF. CDR3 coding DNA: TGTGCCACCAGCGTAGGAAGAGGGGGGGCCCCCTCCTACGAGCAGTACTTC.

J is TRBJ2-5 and V is TRBV7-2, with TRBD2 matching over 7 bases. V lost 5 bases to trimming and J lost 2 bases; unmatched junction nucleotides: 11. The V gene's germline CDR1 is SGHTA and CDR2 FQGNSA. CDR3 length equals 16 residues. DNA for the CDR3: TGTGCCAGCAGCCTGTCTAGCGGACGACGGCAAGAGACCCAGTACTTC. Encoded protein: CASSLSSGRRQETQYF.

V gene TRBV27 combines with J gene TRBJ2-3; D uncertain. CDR1 is MNHEY, CDR2 SMNVEV, per germline (reference sequence). Deletions cut 3 bases from V and 2 bases from J, with 12 bases between. CDR3 length: 15 residues. CDR3 sequence (DNA): TGTGCCAGCAGTTTTTCCAGCGACTTCACAGATACGCAGTATTTT. Translating it yields CASSFSSDFTDTQYF.

The table lists this clone with a count of one. The chain links TRBV2 to TRBJ2-3, with 12 bases matching TRBD1. The V and J ends lost 6 bases and 4 bases, in that order; junction bases with no gene match: 8. The CDR3 covers 16 residues. Germline CDR1 and CDR2: SNHLY and FYNNEI. This CDR3 is CASSGTGGGRSDTQYF. As DNA, the CDR3 is TGTGCCAGCAGCGGGACAGGGGGCGGTAGGTCAGATACGCAGTATTTT.

The sample holds one count of this clone. This rearrangement joins TRBV12-3 or TRBV12-4 to TRBJ2-2, with D tentatively TRBD1 (6 bases). The CDR3 has 13 amino acids. V was shortened by 7 bases and J by 5 bases, with 11 bases between the two germline ends. The CDR3 spells CASNQGWTGELFF. Here the CDR3 DNA reads TGTGCCAGCAACCAGGGGTGGACCGGGGAGCTGTTTTTT.

The chain has TRBV2 and TRBJ2-1, with D possibly being TRBD2 (6 bases). The length of the CDR3 is 15 residues. Germline V gene lookup returns CDR1 SNHLY and CDR2 FYNNEI. Trimming left V 6 bases short and J 4 bases short, with 16 bases between. The CDR3 spells CASRGRGGGYNEQFF. The DNA of the CDR3 is TGTGCCAGCAGGGGTCGGGGAGGAGGGTACAATGAGCAGTTCTTC.

In this sample, this clone turned up once. The genes are TRBV7-8 and TRBJ2-7, with 7 bases identical to TRBD1. The germline gives CDR1 SGHVS, CDR2 FQNEAQ. This CDR3 is 15 amino acids long. The ends lost 2 bases at V and 2 bases at J; junction bases unmatched: 6. CDR3 coding DNA: TGTGCCAGCAGCTTACGACAGGGTATCCCCTACGAGCAGTACTTC. It specifies CASSLRQGIPYEQYF.

J is TRBJ2-1 and V is TRBV28; the D gene is possibly TRBD1 (6 bases). V lost 5 bases and J lost 5, with 16 bases in between. The CDR3 length is 15 residues. The germline V gene has CDR1 MDHEN and CDR2 SYDVKM. The CDR3 DNA reads as TGTGCCAGCAGTACACAGGGCGTCGGAAACAATGAGCAGTTCTTC. Its translation is CASSTQGVGNNEQFF.

The CDR3 DNA reads TGTGCCAGCAGTTTACGGGGGACTAGCGAGAGGGCCATAATTAGAAATGAGCAGTTCTTC. Amino acids: CASSLRGTSERAIIRNEQFF. This chain joins TRBV27 and TRBJ2-1, with TRBD2 identical over 10 bases. The CDR3 contains 20 residues. Germline V gene lookup returns CDR1 MNHEY and CDR2 SMNVEV (reference sequence). The V gene end was trimmed by 2 bases and the J gene end by 7 bases; junction bases not matched to a gene: 20.

The chain is built from TRBV12-5 and TRBJ2-2, with no clear D. In germline, CDR1 is LGHNT, CDR2 FRNRAP. The length of the CDR3 is 17 residues. V shed 0 bases and J shed 3 bases, with 14 bases lying between them. The CDR3 here is CASGLVLGLGHTGELFF. CDR3 in DNA: TGTGCTAGTGGTTTGGTACTCGGCCTAGGTCACACCGGGGAGCTGTTTTTT.

V gene TRBV12-3 or TRBV12-4 combines with J gene TRBJ1-1; D uncertain. The CDR3 loop spans 13 amino acids. V lost 3 bases and J lost 6, with 11 bases in between. This CDR3 reads CASSFLRVAEAFF. The CDR3 nucleotides read TGTGCCAGCAGTTTCTTAAGGGTCGCTGAAGCTTTCTTT.

The genes are TRBV9 and TRBJ2-3; 8 bases align to TRBD2. With V trimmed by 8 bases and J by 3 bases, 11 bases remained unmatched. CDR3 size: 15 residues. CDR1 is SGDLS and CDR2 is YYNGEE in the germline V gene. CDR3 loop: CASTRGGGRTDTQYF. CDR3 coding DNA: TGTGCCAGTACCCGGGGTGGCGGGAGGACAGATACGCAGTATTTT.

CDR3 bases: TGTGCCAGCAGCTTCGGCAGAAACAATGAGCAGTTCTTC. As protein: CASSFGRNNEQFF. The V gene is TRBV7-3, the J gene TRBJ2-1; no clear D gene. The germline V and J ends were trimmed by 3 bases and 5 bases, with 8 bases remaining between them. CDR3 length: 13 amino acids. Germline V gives CDR1 SGHTA, CDR2 FQGTGA.

The chain carries TRBV5-4 and TRBJ2-5, with D unresolved. CDR1 and CDR2 from the germline V gene are SGHNT and YYREEE (reference sequence). Between the trimmed V and J ends, which lost 4 bases and 2 bases, there was a span of 15 bases. The CDR3 spans 15 residues. The CDR3 DNA reads TGTGCCAGCAGCCCAGGAACTCTAGGGCAAGAGACCCAGTACTTC. Encoded protein: CASSPGTLGQETQYF.

This clone came up once. The chain couples TRBV15 to TRBJ2-7, with D perhaps TRBD1 (6 bases). This CDR3 contains 18 residues. The germline V gene encodes CDR1 LNHNV and CDR2 YYDKDF (reference sequence). V lost 1 base and J lost 0, with 19 bases in between. Written as DNA, the CDR3 is TGTGCCACCAGCAGAGCCCCGGAGGACAGCTTCAGCTCCTACGAGCAGTACTTC. It codes for CATSRAPEDSFSSYEQYF.

V and J are TRBV11-2 and TRBJ2-3; 9 bases match TRBD2. Germline CDR1 and CDR2: SGHAT and FQNNGV. V lost 3 bases and J lost 3; bases outside the gene matches: 1. The CDR3 runs 14 residues. CDR3 sequence reads: CASSLGLATDTQYF. CDR3 nucleotides: TGTGCCAGCAGCTTGGGACTAGCAACAGATACGCAGTATTTT. The variable domain in full, with the rest retrieved from reference TRBV11-2 and TRBJ2-3, is EAGVAQSPRYKIIEKRQSVAFWCNPISGHATLYWYQQILGQGPKLLIQFQNNGVVDDSQLPKDRFSAERLKGVDSTLKIQPAKLEDSAVYLCASSLGLATDTQYFGPGTRLTVL.

To note about this clone: The same CDR3 is also encoded by other DNA sequences in this sample. The CDR3, as DNA: TGTGCCAGCAGTTACCCCGGGCTAGCCAAAAACATTCAGTACTTC. Translating it yields CASSYPGLAKNIQYF. This chain uses TRBV6-2 or TRBV6-3 with TRBJ2-4, with D unresolved. V was clipped by 2 bases and J by 0 bases, with 8 bases between them. This CDR3 has 15 amino acids. CDR1 is MNHEY, CDR2 SVGEGT, per germline.

The chain joins TRBV11-1 to TRBJ2-1, with TRBD2 as a possible D gene (5 bases). CDR3 length equals 13 residues. V lost 2 bases and J 9 bases, leaving 11 bases between the germline ends. CDR1 SGHAT and CDR2 FQDESV come from the germline V gene (reference sequence). CDR3 amino acids: CASSLSSRGEQFF. The CDR3, as DNA: TGTGCCAGCAGCTTATCTAGTCGGGGTGAGCAGTTCTTC.

The sample holds one count of this clone. The chain combines TRBV4-2 with TRBJ2-1; D is perhaps TRBD2 (5 bases). The CDR3 totals 11 residues. The ends were cut back, 9 bases at V and 7 bases at J, with 10 bases in the middle. Germline V gives CDR1 LGHNA, CDR2 YNFKEQ. The CDR3 spells CASGSGNEQFF. CDR3 DNA: TGTGCCAGTGGGTCGGGGAATGAGCAGTTCTTC.

This rearrangement joins TRBV28 to TRBJ1-4; no definite D call. V shed 2 bases and J shed 4 bases, with 8 bases lying between them. CDR1 and CDR2 (germline): MDHEN, SYDVKM. CDR3 size: 14 residues. CDR3 bases: TGTGCCAGCAGTTTAGGTGGGGATAATGAAAAACTGTTTTTT. It codes for CASSLGGDNEKLFF.

The chain links TRBV9 to TRBJ1-1; D is undetermined. CDR1 and CDR2 from the germline V gene are SGDLS and YYNGEE. Trimming took off 1 base at V and 2 bases at J, with 9 bases between the two ends. The CDR3 is 14 amino acids. CDR3 bases: TGTGCCAGCAGCGTAAAGGACGGTAACACTGAAGCTTTCTTT. Amino acids: CASSVKDGNTEAFF.

This rearrangement joins TRBV2 to TRBJ2-1; D might be TRBD2 (5 bases). CDR1 SNHLY and CDR2 FYNNEI come from the germline V gene. CDR3 length: 19 residues. V lost 7 bases and J lost 0, with 25 bases in between. CDR3 amino acids: CASMWVLTGTKSSYNEQFF. The CDR3 region has the DNA TGTGCCAGCATGTGGGTGTTGACGGGAACTAAGAGCTCCTACAATGAGCAGTTCTTC.

This chain connects TRBV18 to TRBJ1-4; perhaps TRBD1 as D (6 bases). V dropped 3 bases and J dropped 7 bases, with 9 bases sitting between them. The CDR3 covers 13 residues. The germline V gene encodes CDR1 KGHSH and CDR2 LQKENI. The CDR3 loop reads CASSPRGSEKLFF. Here the CDR3 DNA reads TGTGCCAGCTCACCCAGGGGCTCTGAAAAACTGTTTTTT.

This clone is a singleton in its sample. The rearrangement joins TRBV5-4 to TRBJ1-6; a weak D match, TRBD1 (5 bases). Deletions cut 3 bases from V and 8 bases from J, with 15 bases between. Germline lookup yields CDR1 SGHNT and CDR2 YYREEE (reference sequence). The CDR3 is 15 residues long. CDR3 in DNA: TGTGCCAGCAGCTCCGGGACCCCGTTCGATTCACCCCTCCACTTT. It codes for CASSSGTPFDSPLHF.

The CDR3 nucleotides read TGTGCCAGGCCACTTCTGGGCATCACCCCCTCCTACTATGGCTACACCTTC. Its translation: CARPLLGITPSYYGYTF. This rearrangement joins TRBV9 to TRBJ1-2, with D unclear. This CDR3 is built from 17 residues. V was shortened by 8 bases and J by 3 bases, with 26 bases between the two germline ends. Per the germline V gene, CDR1 is SGDLS and CDR2 is YYNGEE.